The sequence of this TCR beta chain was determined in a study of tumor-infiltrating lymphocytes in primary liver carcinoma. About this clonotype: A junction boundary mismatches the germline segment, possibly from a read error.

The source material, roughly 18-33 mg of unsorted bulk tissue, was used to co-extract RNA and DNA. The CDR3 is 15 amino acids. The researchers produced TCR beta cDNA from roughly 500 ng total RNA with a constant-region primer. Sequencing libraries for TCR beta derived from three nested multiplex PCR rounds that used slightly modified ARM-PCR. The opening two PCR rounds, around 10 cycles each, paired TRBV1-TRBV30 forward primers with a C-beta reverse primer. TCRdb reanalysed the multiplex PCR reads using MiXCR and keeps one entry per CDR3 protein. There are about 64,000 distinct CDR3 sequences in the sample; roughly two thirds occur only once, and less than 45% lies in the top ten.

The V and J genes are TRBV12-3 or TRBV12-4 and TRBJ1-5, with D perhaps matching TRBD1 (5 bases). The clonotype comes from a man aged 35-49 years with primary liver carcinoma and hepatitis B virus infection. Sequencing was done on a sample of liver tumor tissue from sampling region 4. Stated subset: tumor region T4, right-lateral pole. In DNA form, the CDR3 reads TGCGCTAGCACGCGGGGCACCGCAATAAATCAGTCCCAGCATTTT. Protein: CASTRGTAINQSQHF.